This T cell receptor beta chain was found in a study of blood T cell repertoires in COVID-19. Germline V gene data show CDR1 as MNHEY and CDR2 as SMNVEV (reference sequence). CDR3 size: 14 residues. Germline trimming cut 2 bases from V and 2 bases from J; bases unmatched to any gene: 2. In the study's own analysis: Reference gene primers were amplified, and this amplification served to estimate nucleated cell counts. The table came from immunoSEQ multiplex PCR; TCRdb's copy has only in-frame clones and leaves some out. The D gene and trimming were derived from the DNA, and the V and J assignments and clone size from that table. This table has roughly 310,000 clones, 89% appearing once.

Sequencing was done on a sample of PBMCs or T cells enriched from blood (not recorded which). J is TRBJ1-1 and V is TRBV27; 7 bases agree with TRBD1. This receptor was obtained from a woman in her thirties or forties who had recovered from COVID-19. The CDR3 sequence is CASSLTGENTEAFF. In nucleotides, the CDR3 is TGTGCCAGCAGTTTAACAGGGGAAAACACTGAAGCTTTCTTT.